This TCR beta chain was recorded in a study of cytomegalovirus exposure and HLA in healthy donors. Study-level results: Fewer N-insertions (relative to the roughly 660-donor mean) were reportedly seen in an Asian-associated ancestry cluster in a later analysis. In an earlier analysis, about 87% or about 30%: the productive usage of most TCR beta V segments.

Each of the donors was a healthy bone marrow donor. CDR1 is SGHDN, CDR2 FVKESK, per germline. The CDR3 is 14 residues long. V was clipped by 0 bases and J by 9 bases, with 14 bases between them. This PCR relied on a set of 60 Vbeta primers and 13 Jbeta primers. Measured with immunoSEQ multiplex PCR; TCRdb has only the in-frame clones, and not every one. The table has 150,000 or so clones, approximately 79% seen once; the top ten hold just under 1%. With regard to this clone: Its antigen is still unknown.

This sequence was found in a woman between 50 and 59 years old in good health and CMV-seropositive. The chain uses TRBV14 and TRBJ1-2; D unresolved. The sample taken for sequencing was PBMCs. CDR3 amino acids: CASSQDLGGPRYTF. The CDR3 DNA sequence: TGTGCCAGCAGCCAAGATCTAGGAGGCCCTCGCTACACCTTC.